The following is a TCR beta chain sequence with its context. The source of the sample is a study of T cell responses to AZD1222 COVID-19 vaccine. Study-level information: Pooled samples include second doses given at about 4 or 12 weeks.

The repertoire was sequenced with immunoSEQ multiplex PCR; TCRdb's copy has only in-frame clones and lacks some. This repertoire shows about 150,000 clones, 90% to 95% found once; its top ten account for more than 8%. V was pared by 3 bases and J by 0 bases, with 6 bases between. CDR1 is LNHDA, CDR2 SQIVND, per germline (reference sequence). The CDR3 is 14 amino acids. The rearrangement links TRBV19 to TRBJ1-3, with D unresolved. This sequence originates from an adult in good health. The sample here was peripheral blood, taken on day 0 of AZD1222 vaccination. CDR3 DNA: TGTGCCAGTAGTATGATTGGCTCTGGAAACACCATATATTTT. This encodes CASSMIGSGNTIYF.